Listed below are T cell receptor beta chains from one sample, sequenced in a study of CD8 T cells in Susac syndrome. TCRdb itself ran the immunoSEQ multiplex PCR reads through MiXCR, one entry per CDR3 protein. Among 300,000 to 350,000 distinct CDR3 sequences, about 90% were seen once, and the ten largest hold roughly 0.064%. The specimen was CD4+ T cells from PBMCs. The receptors shown here come from a human donor with multiple sclerosis. The CDR3 runs from the conserved cysteine through the conserved F or W. Each record gives: clone size, D gene, V gene, J gene, CDR3 protein, CDR3 DNA. A D gene is named only where the DNA matches it firmly. Expanded clones are given a class, and other clones once, few, many or no size at all.

clone size: -; D gene: TRBD1; V gene: TRBV6-6; J gene: TRBJ2-4; CDR3 protein: CASSLPGGRGNIQYF; CDR3 DNA: TGTGCCAGCAGCCTCCCAGGGGGCCGGGGAAACATTCAGTACTTC
clone size: -; D gene: TRBD1; V gene: TRBV6-1; J gene: TRBJ2-1; CDR3 protein: CASSDQGVASYNEQFF; CDR3 DNA: TGTGCCAGCAGTGACCAGGGGGTGGCCTCCTACAATGAGCAGTTCTTC
clone size: -; D gene: -; V gene: TRBV7-2; J gene: TRBJ2-3; CDR3 protein: CASSPSAAPDTQYF; CDR3 DNA: TGTGCCAGCAGCCCCTCGGCAGCGCCAGATACGCAGTATTTT
clone size: -; D gene: -; V gene: TRBV7-9; J gene: TRBJ2-1; CDR3 protein: CASSLEAPYLNEQFF; CDR3 DNA: TGTGCCAGCAGCTTAGAAGCGCCGTATCTCAATGAGCAGTTCTTC
clone size: few; D gene: -; V gene: TRBV3-1; J gene: TRBJ2-5; CDR3 protein: CASSQVVLGETQYF; CDR3 DNA: TGTGCCAGCAGCCAAGTCGTGTTAGGGGAGACCCAGTACTTC
clone size: -; D gene: -; V gene: TRBV27; J gene: TRBJ2-2; CDR3 protein: CASSPRLSGELFF; CDR3 DNA: TGTGCCAGCAGTCCCCGTCTGTCCGGGGAGCTGTTTTTT
clone size: -; D gene: -; V gene: TRBV23-1; J gene: TRBJ1-5; CDR3 protein: CASRGGEYQPQHF; CDR3 DNA: TGCGCCAGCAGGGGGGGTGAGTATCAGCCCCAGCATTTT
clone size: -; D gene: -; V gene: TRBV12-3/TRBV12-4; J gene: TRBJ1-2; CDR3 protein: CASSLDPYQGRDGYTF; CDR3 DNA: TGTGCCAGCAGTTTAGACCCTTATCAGGGGAGGGATGGCTACACCTTC
clone size: once; D gene: TRBD1; V gene: TRBV10-2; J gene: TRBJ2-1; CDR3 protein: CASSGGTGVTYNEQFF; CDR3 DNA: TGCGCCAGCAGTGGGGGGACAGGGGTTACCTACAATGAGCAGTTCTTC
clone size: -; D gene: -; V gene: TRBV4-2; J gene: TRBJ2-5; CDR3 protein: CASSQDWGSYQETQYF; CDR3 DNA: TGTGCCAGCAGCCAAGATTGGGGGTCGTACCAAGAGACCCAGTACTTC
clone size: -; D gene: TRBD1; V gene: TRBV4-2; J gene: TRBJ2-2; CDR3 protein: CASSQDLGTENTGELFF; CDR3 DNA: TGTGCCAGCAGCCAAGACCTTGGGACAGAGAACACCGGGGAGCTGTTTTTT
clone size: -; D gene: -; V gene: TRBV29-1; J gene: TRBJ1-2; CDR3 protein: CSVRPTAGMSYGYTF; CDR3 DNA: TGCAGCGTTCGACCTACGGCGGGGATGAGCTATGGCTACACCTTC
clone size: -; D gene: -; V gene: TRBV30; J gene: TRBJ2-7; CDR3 protein: CAWSVLIAPNREQYF; CDR3 DNA: TGTGCCTGGAGTGTACTAATAGCGCCCAACCGGGAGCAGTACTTC
clone size: -; D gene: -; V gene: TRBV20-1; J gene: TRBJ1-5; CDR3 protein: CSAIPLGQGVQPQHF; CDR3 DNA: TGCAGTGCAATCCCCCTAGGGCAGGGTGTTCAGCCCCAGCATTTT
clone size: once; D gene: -; V gene: TRBV23-1; J gene: TRBJ2-2; CDR3 protein: CASSQFGRTTGELFF; CDR3 DNA: TGCGCCAGCAGTCAATTCGGCAGGACTACCGGGGAGCTGTTTTTT
clone size: -; D gene: TRBD1; V gene: TRBV7-2; J gene: TRBJ2-5; CDR3 protein: CASSPRAGGGPETQYF; CDR3 DNA: TGTGCCAGCAGCCCCCGAGCAGGGGGCGGTCCAGAGACCCAGTACTTC
clone size: -; D gene: -; V gene: TRBV5-1; J gene: TRBJ2-7; CDR3 protein: CASSVTDPGSYEQYF; CDR3 DNA: TGCGCCAGCAGCGTAACGGACCCGGGCTCCTACGAGCAGTACTTC
clone size: -; D gene: -; V gene: TRBV10-3; J gene: TRBJ2-7; CDR3 protein: CAISARDTSSYEQYF; CDR3 DNA: TGTGCCATCAGTGCCCGGGACACGAGCTCCTACGAGCAGTACTTC
clone size: -; D gene: -; V gene: TRBV6-1; J gene: TRBJ1-4; CDR3 protein: CASSDGALNEKLFF; CDR3 DNA: TGTGCCAGTTCAGACGGAGCCTTGAATGAAAAACTGTTTTTT
clone size: -; D gene: -; V gene: TRBV30; J gene: TRBJ2-2; CDR3 protein: CAWSVRFGELFF; CDR3 DNA: -
clone size: once; D gene: -; V gene: TRBV7-9; J gene: TRBJ2-3; CDR3 protein: CASRIHRGSTDTQYF; CDR3 DNA: TGTGCCAGCAGAATCCATCGGGGGAGCACAGATACGCAGTATTTT
clone size: -; D gene: -; V gene: TRBV12-5; J gene: TRBJ1-1; CDR3 protein: CASGLGRPVGEAFF; CDR3 DNA: TGTGCTAGTGGTTTGGGCAGGCCGGTGGGTGAAGCTTTCTTT
clone size: -; D gene: -; V gene: TRBV18; J gene: TRBJ2-7; CDR3 protein: CASSPRSTEAYEQYF; CDR3 DNA: TGTGCCAGCTCACCACGGTCTACAGAAGCCTACGAGCAGTACTTC
clone size: -; D gene: -; V gene: TRBV29-1; J gene: TRBJ2-1; CDR3 protein: CSVEAASGGNEQFF; CDR3 DNA: TGCAGCGTTGAAGCGGCCAGTGGGGGGAATGAGCAGTTCTTC
clone size: -; D gene: TRBD2; V gene: TRBV5-1; J gene: TRBJ2-5; CDR3 protein: CASQAGRLYQETQYF; CDR3 DNA: TGCGCCAGCCAAGCGGGACGATTGTACCAAGAGACCCAGTACTTC
clone size: -; D gene: -; V gene: TRBV29-1; J gene: TRBJ2-4; CDR3 protein: CSVETRQVGKSIQYF; CDR3 DNA: TGCAGCGTTGAAACCCGACAGGTCGGGAAGTCCATTCAGTACTTC
clone size: -; D gene: TRBD1; V gene: TRBV4-1; J gene: TRBJ2-5; CDR3 protein: CASSQGGTQGSMKTQYF; CDR3 DNA: TGCGCCAGCAGCCAAGGTGGAACACAGGGGTCCATGAAGACCCAGTACTTC
clone size: -; D gene: TRBD1; V gene: TRBV7-9; J gene: TRBJ2-7; CDR3 protein: CASSRTGGGNEQYF; CDR3 DNA: TGTGCCAGCAGCCGGACAGGGGGCGGGAACGAGCAGTACTTC
clone size: -; D gene: -; V gene: TRBV12-3/TRBV12-4; J gene: TRBJ2-4; CDR3 protein: CASSRRQYF; CDR3 DNA: TGTGCCAGCAGCCGGCGGCAGTACTTC
clone size: -; D gene: -; V gene: TRBV2; J gene: TRBJ2-7; CDR3 protein: CASSSRTYHSGYEQYF; CDR3 DNA: TGTGCCAGCAGTTCCCGGACATACCATTCGGGGTACGAGCAGTACTTC
clone size: -; D gene: -; V gene: TRBV21-1; J gene: TRBJ2-5; CDR3 protein: CASSKKPYARGTQYF; CDR3 DNA: TGTGCCAGCAGCAAAAAGCCCTATGCCCGGGGGACCCAGTACTTC
clone size: -; D gene: -; V gene: TRBV7-6; J gene: TRBJ2-5; CDR3 protein: CASSLLLASAQYF; CDR3 DNA: TGTGCCAGCAGCCTGCTACTAGCATCGGCCCAGTACTTC
clone size: -; D gene: -; V gene: TRBV19; J gene: TRBJ2-5; CDR3 protein: CASSIAGETQYF; CDR3 DNA: TGTGCCAGTAGTATAGCGGGAGAGACCCAGTACTTC
clone size: -; D gene: -; V gene: TRBV6-2/TRBV6-3; J gene: TRBJ1-5; CDR3 protein: CASSYPYSNQPQHF; CDR3 DNA: TGTGCCAGCAGTTACCCCTATAGCAATCAGCCCCAGCATTTT
clone size: -; D gene: TRBD2; V gene: TRBV30; J gene: TRBJ2-1; CDR3 protein: CAWSDRLAGGRTPYNEQFF; CDR3 DNA: TGTGCCTGGAGTGACCGACTAGCGGGGGGCCGGACCCCTTACAATGAGCAGTTCTTC
clone size: -; D gene: TRBD1; V gene: TRBV7-8; J gene: TRBJ2-7; CDR3 protein: CASSVYSGGIHYEQYF; CDR3 DNA: TGTGCCAGCAGCGTCTATTCAGGGGGAATCCACTACGAGCAGTACTTC
clone size: -; D gene: -; V gene: TRBV7-9; J gene: TRBJ2-7; CDR3 protein: CASSLALGAGTYEQYF; CDR3 DNA: TGTGCCAGCAGCTTAGCGCTGGGGGCCGGGACGTACGAGCAGTACTTC
clone size: -; D gene: -; V gene: TRBV29-1; J gene: TRBJ1-1; CDR3 protein: CSVVSLERLDTEAFF; CDR3 DNA: TGCAGCGTTGTCTCCCTCGAGCGGCTTGACACTGAAGCTTTCTTT
clone size: -; D gene: TRBD1; V gene: TRBV11-3; J gene: TRBJ2-3; CDR3 protein: CASSLEIGTGSRGTDTQYF; CDR3 DNA: TGTGCCAGCAGCTTAGAAATTGGGACAGGTTCGAGGGGGACAGATACGCAGTATTTT
clone size: -; D gene: TRBD1; V gene: TRBV19; J gene: TRBJ1-1; CDR3 protein: CASGKQGSEAFF; CDR3 DNA: TGTGCCAGCGGTAAACAGGGGTCTGAAGCTTTCTTT